This T cell receptor (beta chain) was identified during a study of cytomegalovirus exposure and HLA in healthy donors. Study observations and caveats: An analysis was carried out at a later point. It showed that HLA-associated TCR beta chains were more clonally expanded than equally common non-associated chains.

The CDR3 runs to 14 residues. J gave up 8 bases and V 1 base, and 6 bases lay outside the gene matches. Per the germline V gene, CDR1 is SGHTA and CDR2 is FQGNSA. In the PCR, 60 Vbeta and 13 Jbeta primers were used. Clones were sequenced by immunoSEQ multiplex PCR, and TCRdb holds only the in-frame ones, with some missing. The data show 100,000 to 150,000 clones, 75% seen once. Note on this clone: Its antigen is undetermined.

The material sequenced was PBMCs. This sequence originates from a woman between 40 and 55 years old in good health and CMV-seropositive. V usage is TRBV7-2 and J usage is TRBJ1-2; TRBD1 matches 8 bases. The CDR3 nucleotides read TGTGCCAGCAGCTTAGGACAGGGGCAACTCGGCTACACCTTC. It encodes CASSLGQGQLGYTF.